The 13 T cell receptor beta chains reported below all come from one sample, sequenced in a study of T cells in Graves' hyperthyroidism and ophthalmopathy. Amplification yielded TCR beta CDR3 regions, with RNA transcripts as the source. The primer set for the first-round RT-PCR of the TCR CDR3 was HTBI. TCRdb reanalysed the multiplex PCR reads using MiXCR and keeps one entry per CDR3 protein. The sample carries a few hundred thousand distinct CDR3 sequences, around 14% recorded once. The sample was blood. The receptors come from a woman younger than 30 with Graves' hyperthyroidism.

This clonotype was detected ten times or more. The rearrangement links TRBV27 to TRBJ2-5, with D maybe TRBD1 (6 bases). Germline CDR1 MNHEY, CDR2 SMNVEV (reference sequence). V dropped 1 base and J dropped 5 bases, with 14 bases sitting between them. The CDR3 runs 15 residues. This CDR3 is CASSLFFGTRETQYF. For the CDR3, the DNA is TGTGCCAGCAGTTTATTCTTTGGGACACGGGAGACCCAGTACTTC.

A few counts support this clonotype. V is TRBV6-1 and J is TRBJ1-6, with a possible D match to TRBD1 (5 bases). Between the trimmed V and J ends, which lost 8 bases and 3 bases, there was a span of 11 bases. The CDR3 totals 14 residues. CDR1 is MNHNS, CDR2 SASEGT, per germline. Here the CDR3 reads CASGQGDYNSPLHF. CDR3 nucleotide sequence: TGTGCCAGCGGGCAGGGAGACTATAATTCACCCCTCCACTTT.

The genes are TRBV6-5 and TRBJ2-3; D may be TRBD2 (5 bases). V lost 0 bases, J lost 4 bases, and 11 bases lay in between. Germline V CDR1 and CDR2: MNHEY, SVGAGI. This CDR3 has 15 amino acids. The CDR3 region is CASSYSGGRADTQYF. The CDR3 DNA reads as TGTGCCAGCAGTTACTCTGGAGGTCGCGCAGATACGCAGTATTTT.

Written as DNA, the CDR3 is TGCGCCAGCAGCCAAGATGGTCGGGACGCTAACTATGGCTACACCTTC. Its translation is CASSQDGRDANYGYTF. The V gene is TRBV4-1, the J gene TRBJ1-2, with D possibly matching TRBD1 (5 bases). V lost 0 bases to trimming and J lost 0 bases, with 11 bases between them. This CDR3 has 16 residues. Per germline, CDR1 MGHRA and CDR2 YSYEKL.

The table lists this clonotype with many counts. The chain employs TRBV5-1 and TRBJ2-7, with TRBD2 as a possible D gene (6 bases). CDR1 is SGHRS, CDR2 YFSETQ, per germline. V shed 3 bases and J shed 2 bases, with 12 bases lying between them. This CDR3 region has 14 residues. Written as DNA, the CDR3 is TGCGCCAGCAGCTCGGGGGACCCTACCTACGAGCAGTACTTC. It is translated as CASSSGDPTYEQYF.

This clonotype has just a few counts. A much larger clone differs from this one at a single base, so this may be a read error. The rearrangement links TRBV20-1 to TRBJ2-3, with 7 bases lining up with TRBD2. CDR1 and CDR2 from the germline V gene are DFQATT and SNEGSKA (reference sequence). With V trimmed by 1 base and J by 7 bases, 14 bases remained unmatched. The length of the CDR3 is 16 residues. Written as DNA, the CDR3 is TGCAGTGCTAGAGGTGGCCGGGACGGGAGGTTGTATACGCAGTATTTT. Translation gives CSARGGRDGRLYTQYF.

This clonotype was counted at least ten times. The chain recombines TRBV11-2 with TRBJ2-3; possibly TRBD1 for D (6 bases). Germline CDR1 and CDR2: SGHAT and FQNNGV. There are 15 residues in the CDR3. Trimming removed 1 base from V and 3 bases from J, with 11 bases in between. CDR3 loop: CASSLGWGTTDTQYF. The CDR3 DNA sequence: TGTGCCAGCAGCTTAGGATGGGGGACAACAGATACGCAGTATTTT. Variable domain in full (rest from reference TRBV11-2 and TRBJ2-3): EAGVAQSPRYKIIEKRQSVAFWCNPISGHATLYWYQQILGQGPKLLIQFQNNGVVDDSQLPKDRFSAERLKGVDSTLKIQPAKLEDSAVYLCASSLGWGTTDTQYFGPGTRLTVL.

In its sample, this clonotype was seen a few times. This chain connects TRBV7-3 to TRBJ2-5; D not certain. Between the trimmed V and J ends, which lost 2 bases and 5 bases, there was a span of 9 bases. The germline V gene has CDR1 SGHTA and CDR2 FQGTGA. There are 13 residues in the CDR3. The chain's CDR3 is CASSLPPAETQYF. The CDR3 DNA sequence: TGTGCCAGCAGCTTACCGCCGGCGGAGACCCAGTACTTC.

This clonotype was observed at least ten times. DNA for the CDR3: TGTGCCAGCAGCTTAGATCCAGGGCCGGGGACTGAAGCTTTCTTT. This sequence encodes CASSLDPGPGTEAFF. The chain has TRBV11-3 and TRBJ1-1; a weak D match, TRBD1 (5 bases). Germline-derived CDR1 and CDR2 are SGHNT and YENEEA. The length of the CDR3 is 15 residues. The germline V and J ends were trimmed by 0 bases and 5 bases, with 13 bases remaining between them.

This clonotype was counted ten times or more. The V and J genes are TRBV5-8 and TRBJ1-2, with 11 bases fitting TRBD1. The CDR3 covers 15 residues. Trimming took 6 bases from V and 2 from J; bases not matched to a gene: 6. The germline V gene encodes CDR1 SGHTS and CDR2 YDEGEE. The CDR3 DNA is TGTGCCAGCACCTTATGGGACAGGGGGAACTATGGCTACACCTTC. This gives the protein CASTLWDRGNYGYTF.

This clonotype was found many times. The chain carries TRBV7-9 and TRBJ2-1; D not resolved. Trimming cost V 2 bases and J 2 bases, with 13 bases left between them. The CDR3 loop spans 16 amino acids. CDR1 SEHNR and CDR2 FQNEAQ come from the germline V gene (reference sequence). CDR3: CASSLYRQAAYNEQFF. CDR3 bases: TGTGCCAGCAGCTTATATCGGCAGGCGGCCTACAATGAGCAGTTCTTC.

This rearrangement joins TRBV20-1 to TRBJ2-1, with 9 bases lining up with TRBD2. The germline gives CDR1 DFQATT, CDR2 SNEGSKA (reference sequence). There are 14 residues in the CDR3. V lost 8 bases, J lost 6 bases, and 11 bases stayed unmatched. The CDR3 loop is CSCLSGGPSNEQFF. In DNA form, the CDR3 reads TGCAGTTGTCTTAGCGGGGGCCCTTCCAATGAGCAGTTCTTC.

In its sample, this clonotype was seen many times. The rearrangement joins TRBV27 to TRBJ1-5; possibly TRBD1 for D (6 bases). V gave up 6 bases and J gave up 2 bases, with 14 bases separating them. The V gene's germline CDR1 is MNHEY and CDR2 SMNVEV (reference sequence). The CDR3 has 15 residues. The CDR3 loop reads CASRTRGKGNQPQHF. The CDR3 nucleotides read TGTGCCAGCAGGACAAGGGGGAAGGGCAATCAGCCCCAGCATTTT.